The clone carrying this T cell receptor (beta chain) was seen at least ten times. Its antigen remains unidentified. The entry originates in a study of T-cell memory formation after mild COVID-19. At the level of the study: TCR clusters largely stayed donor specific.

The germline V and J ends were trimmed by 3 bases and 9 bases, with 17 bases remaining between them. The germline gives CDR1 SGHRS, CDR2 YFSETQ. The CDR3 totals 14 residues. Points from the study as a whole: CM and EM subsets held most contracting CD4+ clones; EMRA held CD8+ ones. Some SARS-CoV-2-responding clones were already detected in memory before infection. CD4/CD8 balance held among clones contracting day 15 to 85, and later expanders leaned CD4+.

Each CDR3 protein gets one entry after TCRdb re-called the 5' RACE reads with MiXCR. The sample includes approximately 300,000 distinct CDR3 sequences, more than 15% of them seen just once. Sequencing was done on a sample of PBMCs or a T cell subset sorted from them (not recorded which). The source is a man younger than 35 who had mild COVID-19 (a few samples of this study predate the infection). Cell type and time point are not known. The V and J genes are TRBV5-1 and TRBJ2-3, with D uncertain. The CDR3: CASSSQGPAGTQYF. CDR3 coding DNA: TGCGCCAGCAGCTCCCAAGGTCCGGCAGGAACGCAGTATTTT.